This TCR beta chain was documented in a study of blood T cell repertoires in COVID-19. Overall study context: From the United States, Italy and Spain came samples of acute and convalescent COVID-19. From T cells, B-cell-depleted T cells, or PBMCs came the material, which was cDNA or gDNA.

This clone occurred once. In the original analysis: Amplification from reference gene primers served as the basis for estimated nucleated cell counts. Method: immunoSEQ multiplex PCR; TCRdb's copy keeps in-frame clones and lacks some. V and J calls and clone size are those listed in that table; D and trimming were worked out from the DNA. The sample comprises approximately 300,000 clones, roughly 86% of which are singletons, and 1.5% to 2% rests with the top ten. CDR1 and CDR2 from the germline V gene are SEHNR and FQNEAQ (reference sequence). V was shortened by 5 bases and J by 1 base, with 11 bases between the two germline ends. This CDR3 contains 15 residues.

The sequence derives from a woman aged 50 to 65 with acute or convalescent COVID-19. The chain couples TRBV7-9 to TRBJ2-2; TRBD2 is a possible D gene (5 bases). The sample consisted of peripheral blood. Here the CDR3 reads CASSPGLWNTGELFF. DNA for the CDR3: TGTGCCAGCAGCCCCGGACTCTGGAACACCGGGGAGCTGTTTTTT.